The 7 T cell receptor beta chains below come from one sample, sequenced in a study of blood T cell repertoires in COVID-19. Clones were sequenced by immunoSEQ multiplex PCR, and TCRdb holds only the in-frame ones, with some missing. The sample yields over 130,000 clones, roughly 81% seen once. Sequences were obtained from PBMCs or T cells enriched from blood (not recorded which). Every receptor here comes from a woman aged 45-65 years with acute COVID-19.

The table lists this clone with a few counts. The chain recombines TRBV19 with TRBJ2-1; 10 bases match TRBD2. The J segment lost 6 bases and the V segment lost 4 bases, leaving 9 bases of the junction unmatched. Germline CDR1 LNHDA, CDR2 SQIVND (reference sequence). This CDR3 has 16 amino acids. The DNA of the CDR3 is TGTGCCAGTAGTACCCCCCGAGCGGGAGGGCGCAATGAGCAGTTCTTC. It specifies CASSTPRAGGRNEQFF.

In its sample, this clone was seen once. J is TRBJ2-7 and V is TRBV7-9, with 11 nucleotides matching TRBD2. The length of the CDR3 is 19 residues. With V trimmed by 2 bases and J by 2 bases, 14 bases remained unmatched. The germline gives CDR1 SEHNR, CDR2 FQNEAQ (reference sequence). This CDR3 reads CASSLSSGLAAGSAYEQYF. CDR3 coding DNA: TGTGCCAGCAGCTTATCCTCGGGACTAGCGGCCGGCTCTGCCTACGAGCAGTACTTC. The full variable domain, in which reference TRBV7-9 and TRBJ2-7 provide the parts outside the CDR3, is DTGVSQNPRHKITKRGQNVTFRCDPISEHNRLYWYRQTLGQGPEFLTYFQNEAQLEKSRLLSDRFSAERPKGSFSTLEIQRTEQGDSAMYLCASSLSSGLAAGSAYEQYFGPGTRLTVT.

This clone was recorded only once. The V call is TRBV5-1, the J call TRBJ2-4, with 7 bases fitting TRBD2. The CDR3 has 11 amino acids. V was clipped by 2 bases and J by 13 bases; unmatched bases: 3. Germline lookup yields CDR1 SGHRS and CDR2 YFSETQ. The CDR3, as DNA: TGCGCCAGCAGCTTTCAGGGACTACAGTACTTC. It encodes CASSFQGLQYF.

CDR3 in amino acids: CASSPQGAVSYGYTF. Written as DNA, the CDR3 is TGTGCCAGCAGCCCCCAGGGGGCGGTTAGCTATGGCTACACCTTC. The chain is built from TRBV7-9 and TRBJ1-2, with 8 bases lining up with TRBD1. In germline, CDR1 is SEHNR, CDR2 FQNEAQ (reference sequence). The CDR3 is made up of 15 amino acids. Losses at the gene ends were 5 bases for V and 4 bases for J; bases not matched to a gene: 9.

This chain connects TRBV24-1 to TRBJ1-2; D may be TRBD1 (6 bases). This CDR3 contains 15 residues. The V gene's germline CDR1 is KGHDR and CDR2 SFDVKD. The V gene lost 1 base and the J gene lost 10 bases, with 18 bases spanning the gap. CDR3 sequence: CATSDFGLNRVSYTF. In DNA, the CDR3 is TGTGCCACCAGTGATTTCGGCCTCAACAGGGTCTCCTACACCTTC.

The J gene is TRBJ2-5, the V gene TRBV5-1; 8 nucleotides align to TRBD1. Germline V gene lookup returns CDR1 SGHRS and CDR2 YFSETQ. V shed 1 base and J 2 bases; nucleotides not matched to a gene: 4. The CDR3 sequence is 15 residues long. The CDR3 is CASSLSGQGQETQYF. Here the CDR3 DNA reads TGCGCCAGCAGCTTGTCTGGACAGGGTCAAGAGACCCAGTACTTC.

This sequence joins TRBV7-2 and TRBJ1-1, with D possibly being TRBD1 (6 bases). The germline V gene encodes CDR1 SGHTA and CDR2 FQGNSA. Trimming pared 4 bases from V and 3 bases from J, leaving 12 bases between. The CDR3 is 14 residues long. The CDR3 DNA reads TGTGCCAGCAGCTCGGTTTACAGGGACACTGAAGCTTTCTTT. The encoded protein is CASSSVYRDTEAFF.